The rows below give T cell receptor beta chains drawn from one sample of a study of CD8 T cells in Susac syndrome. TCRdb processed the immunoSEQ multiplex PCR reads anew with MiXCR; each CDR3 protein has one entry. The sample contains approximately 210,000 distinct CDR3 sequences, about 96% of which appear only once. Input material: CD4+ T cells from PBMCs. The source of these receptors is a human donor with multiple sclerosis. CDR3s include the opening cysteine and the closing phenylalanine or tryptophan. D genes are given only for firm matches. Rows may omit the clone size; those that give it use once, few, many or a size class.

D	V	J	size	CDR3	DNA
NA	TRBV18	TRBJ2-5	NA	CASSPLDTQETQYF	TGTGCCAGCTCACCTTTGGACACGCAAGAGACCCAGTACTTC
TRBD2	TRBV20-1	TRBJ2-1	NA	CSAPEASGGSNEQFF	TGCAGTGCTCCCGAGGCTAGCGGGGGGTCGAATGAGCAGTTCTTC
TRBD1	TRBV19	TRBJ2-7	NA	CASSIFGQGQYEQYF	TGTGCCAGTAGTATTTTTGGACAGGGCCAATACGAGCAGTACTTC
TRBD2	TRBV3-1	TRBJ2-5	NA	CASSQARGGFQYF	TGTGCCAGCAGCCAAGCCCGGGGGGGATTTCAGTACTTC
TRBD2	TRBV20-1	TRBJ2-2	NA	CSARDSREGQTGELFF	TGCAGTGCTAGAGATTCTCGGGAGGGCCAAACCGGGGAGCTGTTTTTT
TRBD2	TRBV24-1	TRBJ2-3	NA	CATSDRGTSGSTDTQYF	TGTGCCACCAGTGACCGTGGGACTAGCGGGAGCACAGATACGCAGTATTTT
NA	TRBV2	TRBJ1-5	NA	CASSDRHGAGSEPQHF	TGTGCCAGCAGTGACCGGCACGGGGCGGGCTCTGAGCCCCAGCATTTT
NA	TRBV20-1	TRBJ2-5	few	CSAILETQYF	TGCAGTGCTATTTTAGAGACCCAGTACTTC
NA	TRBV25-1	TRBJ2-7	NA	CASSEASYRYEQYF	TGTGCCAGCAGTGAAGCGTCTTACCGCTACGAGCAGTACTTC
TRBD1	TRBV3-1	TRBJ1-2	NA	CASSQGVQGAFYGYTF	TGTGCCAGCAGCCAAGGTGTACAGGGGGCTTTCTATGGCTACACCTTC
TRBD1	TRBV4-1	TRBJ1-1	NA	CASSDGQGLENTEAFF	TGCGCCAGCAGTGACGGACAGGGTCTGGAGAACACTGAAGCTTTCTTT
TRBD2	TRBV18	TRBJ2-5	NA	CASSQSENAGGLQETQYF	TGTGCCAGCTCCCAGTCCGAGAATGCGGGAGGCCTACAAGAGACCCAGTACTTC
NA	TRBV20-1	TRBJ1-2	NA	CSAPGPQGGGYTF	TGCAGTGCCCCGGGCCCCCAAGGGGGTGGCTACACCTTC
TRBD2	TRBV5-1	TRBJ2-1	NA	CASSRTSGAAYNEQFF	TGCGCCAGCAGTCGGACTAGCGGAGCAGCCTACAATGAGCAGTTCTTC
TRBD1	TRBV4-2	TRBJ1-1	NA	CASSQIDRGRMNTEAFF	TGTGCCAGCAGCCAAATAGACAGGGGCAGAATGAACACTGAAGCTTTCTTT
NA	TRBV12-3/TRBV12-4	TRBJ2-1	NA	CASSSVLVISPFF	TGTGCCAGCAGTTCCGTACTAGTAATATCTCCGTTCTTC
NA	TRBV9	TRBJ1-5	NA	CASSVGLLEGPQHF	TGTGCCAGCAGCGTCGGACTGCTTGAAGGACCCCAGCATTTT
NA	TRBV12-3/TRBV12-4	TRBJ1-3	NA	CATTRAMSSGTIYF	TGTGCCACCACGAGGGCTATGTCCTCTGGCACCATATATTTT
NA	TRBV5-1	TRBJ1-2	NA	CASSLMQGYGYTF	TGCGCCAGCAGCTTGATGCAGGGGTATGGCTACACCTTC
NA	TRBV15	TRBJ1-1	NA	CATSRDLLNTEAFF	TGTGCCACCAGCAGAGATTTGTTGAACACTGAAGCTTTCTTT
NA	TRBV5-6	TRBJ2-2	NA	CASSLPGANPGGELFF	TGTGCCAGCAGCTTGCCGGGGGCCAACCCGGGCGGGGAGCTGTTTTTT
NA	TRBV29-1	TRBJ2-2	NA	CSVGILGELFF	TGCAGCGTGGGTATTTTGGGGGAGCTGTTTTTT